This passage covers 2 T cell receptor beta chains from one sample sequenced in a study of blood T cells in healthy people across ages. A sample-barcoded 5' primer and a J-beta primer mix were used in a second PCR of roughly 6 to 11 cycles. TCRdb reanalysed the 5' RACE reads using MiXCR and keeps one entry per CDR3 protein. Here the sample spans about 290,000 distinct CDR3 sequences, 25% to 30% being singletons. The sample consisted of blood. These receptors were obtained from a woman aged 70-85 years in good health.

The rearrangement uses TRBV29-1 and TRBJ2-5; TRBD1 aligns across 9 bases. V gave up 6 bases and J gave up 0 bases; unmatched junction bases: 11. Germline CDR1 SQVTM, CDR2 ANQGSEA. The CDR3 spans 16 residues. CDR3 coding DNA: TGCAGCGTCGGTTGGGGACAGGGACCGGACCAAGAGACCCAGTACTTC. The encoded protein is CSVGWGQGPDQETQYF.

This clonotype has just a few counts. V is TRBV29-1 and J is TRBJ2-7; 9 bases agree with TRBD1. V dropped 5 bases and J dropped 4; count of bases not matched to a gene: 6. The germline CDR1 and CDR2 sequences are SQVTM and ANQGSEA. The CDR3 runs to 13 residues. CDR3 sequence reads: CSVRQGQGYEQYF. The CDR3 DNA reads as TGCAGCGTTCGGCAAGGACAGGGGTACGAGCAGTACTTC.